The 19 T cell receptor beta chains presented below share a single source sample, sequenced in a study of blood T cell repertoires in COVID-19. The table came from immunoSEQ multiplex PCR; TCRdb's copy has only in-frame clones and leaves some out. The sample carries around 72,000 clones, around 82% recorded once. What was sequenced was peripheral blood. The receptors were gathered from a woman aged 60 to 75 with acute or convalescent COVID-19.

Here the CDR3 reads CAGEVLDRYGGYTF. As DNA, the CDR3 is TGTGCCGGCGAGGTCCTCGATCGGTACGGTGGCTACACCTTC. V usage is TRBV6-5 and J usage is TRBJ1-2, with no clear D. Germline V gives CDR1 MNHEY, CDR2 SVGAGI. The CDR3 is 14 amino acids. V dropped 11 bases and J dropped 7 bases, with 23 bases sitting between them.

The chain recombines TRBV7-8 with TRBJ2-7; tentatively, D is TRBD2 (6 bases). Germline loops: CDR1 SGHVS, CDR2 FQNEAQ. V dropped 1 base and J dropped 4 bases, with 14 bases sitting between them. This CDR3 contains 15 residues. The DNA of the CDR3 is TGTGCCAGCAGCTTAGGGGCGGGGCTGAGGTACGAGCAGTACTTC. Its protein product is CASSLGAGLRYEQYF.

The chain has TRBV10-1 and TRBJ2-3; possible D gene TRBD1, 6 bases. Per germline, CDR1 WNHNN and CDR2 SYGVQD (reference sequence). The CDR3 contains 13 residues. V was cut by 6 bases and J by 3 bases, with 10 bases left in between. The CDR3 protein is CASSATGTDTQYF. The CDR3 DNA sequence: TGCGCCAGCAGCGCGACAGGAACAGATACGCAGTATTTT.

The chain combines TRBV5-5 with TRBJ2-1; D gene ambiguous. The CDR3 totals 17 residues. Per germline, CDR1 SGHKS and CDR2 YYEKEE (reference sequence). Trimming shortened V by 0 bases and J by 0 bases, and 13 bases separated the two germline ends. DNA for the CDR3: TGTGCCAGCAGCTTGGCCTCGGGTCTTAGCTCCTACAATGAGCAGTTCTTC. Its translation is CASSLASGLSSYNEQFF.

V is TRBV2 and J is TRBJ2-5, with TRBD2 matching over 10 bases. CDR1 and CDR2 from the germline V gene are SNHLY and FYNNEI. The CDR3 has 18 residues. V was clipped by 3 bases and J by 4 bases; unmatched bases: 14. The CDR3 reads CASSELLLVAGGRETQYF. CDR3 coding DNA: TGTGCCAGCAGTGAGCTCCTTTTGGTAGCGGGGGGCCGAGAGACCCAGTACTTC.

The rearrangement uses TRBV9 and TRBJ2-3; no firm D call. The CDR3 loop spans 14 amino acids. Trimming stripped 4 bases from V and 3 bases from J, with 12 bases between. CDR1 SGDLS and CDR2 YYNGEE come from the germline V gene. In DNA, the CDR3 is TGTGCCAGCAGCTCAAAACCTAGGACAGATACGCAGTATTTT. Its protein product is CASSSKPRTDTQYF.

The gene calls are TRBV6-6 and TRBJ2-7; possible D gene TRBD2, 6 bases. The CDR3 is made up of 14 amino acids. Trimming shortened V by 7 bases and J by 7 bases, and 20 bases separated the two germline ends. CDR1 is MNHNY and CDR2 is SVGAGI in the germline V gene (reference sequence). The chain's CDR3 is CASTPGTPLGEQYF. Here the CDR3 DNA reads TGTGCCAGCACCCCCGGGACTCCATTAGGGGAGCAGTACTTC.

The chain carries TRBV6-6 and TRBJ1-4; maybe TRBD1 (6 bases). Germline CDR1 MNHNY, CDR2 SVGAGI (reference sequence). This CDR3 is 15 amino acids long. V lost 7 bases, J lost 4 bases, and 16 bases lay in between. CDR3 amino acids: CASTHGEGVNEKLFF. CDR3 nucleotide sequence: TGTGCCAGCACCCATGGTGAGGGGGTTAATGAAAAACTGTTTTTT.

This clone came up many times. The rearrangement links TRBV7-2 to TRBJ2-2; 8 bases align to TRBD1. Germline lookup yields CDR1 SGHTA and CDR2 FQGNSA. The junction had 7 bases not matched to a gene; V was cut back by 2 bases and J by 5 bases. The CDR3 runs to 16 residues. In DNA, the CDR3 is TGTGCCAGCAGCTTAACCCAGGGGGCCCGGACCGGGGAGCTGTTTTTT. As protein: CASSLTQGARTGELFF.

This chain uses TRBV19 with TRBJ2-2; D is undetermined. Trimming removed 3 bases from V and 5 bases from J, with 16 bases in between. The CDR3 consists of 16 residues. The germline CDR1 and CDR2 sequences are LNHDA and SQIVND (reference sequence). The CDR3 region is CASSIPRSGRTGELFF. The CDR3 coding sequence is TGTGCCAGTAGTATCCCCCGGAGTGGTAGGACCGGGGAGCTGTTTTTT. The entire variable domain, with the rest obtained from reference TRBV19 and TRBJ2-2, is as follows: DGGITQSPKYLFRKEGQNVTLSCEQNLNHDAMYWYRQDPGQGLRLIYYSQIVNDFQKGDIAEGYSVSREKKESFPLTVTSAQKNPTAFYLCASSIPRSGRTGELFFGEGSRLTVL.

CDR3 region: CASSFEPINRGEQFF. CDR3 DNA: TGTGCCAGCAGCTTCGAGCCCATAAATCGGGGTGAGCAGTTCTTC. The V and J genes are TRBV11-2 and TRBJ2-1; D is perhaps TRBD2 (5 bases). CDR3 length: 15 amino acids. V lost 3 bases and J lost 9, with 18 bases in between. The V gene's germline CDR1 is SGHAT and CDR2 FQNNGV.

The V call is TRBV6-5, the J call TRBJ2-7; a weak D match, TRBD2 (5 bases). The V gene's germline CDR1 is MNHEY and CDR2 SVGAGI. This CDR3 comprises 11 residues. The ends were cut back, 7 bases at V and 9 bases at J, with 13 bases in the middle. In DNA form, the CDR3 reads TGTGCCAGCATGGGCAGTGGGAGGCAGTACTTC. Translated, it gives CASMGSGRQYF.

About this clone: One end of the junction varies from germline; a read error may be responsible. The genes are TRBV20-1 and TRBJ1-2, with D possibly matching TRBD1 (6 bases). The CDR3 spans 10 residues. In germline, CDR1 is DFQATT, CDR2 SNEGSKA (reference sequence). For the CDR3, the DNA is TGCAGGGCGGGGGGCGTCAGGGGTAGCTTC. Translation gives CRAGGVRGSF.

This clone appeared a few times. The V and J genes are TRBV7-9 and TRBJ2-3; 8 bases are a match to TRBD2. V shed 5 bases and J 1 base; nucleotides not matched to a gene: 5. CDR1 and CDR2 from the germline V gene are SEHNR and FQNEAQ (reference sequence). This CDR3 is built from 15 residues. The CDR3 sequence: CASSPTSGRTDTQYF. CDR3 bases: TGTGCCAGCAGCCCAACTAGCGGCCGCACAGATACGCAGTATTTT.

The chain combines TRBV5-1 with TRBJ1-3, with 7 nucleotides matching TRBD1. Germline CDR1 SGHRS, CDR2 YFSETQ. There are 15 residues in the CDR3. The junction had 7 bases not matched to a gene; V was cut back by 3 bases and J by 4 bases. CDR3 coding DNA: TGCGCCAGCAGCTCCAATGACAGGGTAGGAAACACCATATATTTT. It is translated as CASSSNDRVGNTIYF.

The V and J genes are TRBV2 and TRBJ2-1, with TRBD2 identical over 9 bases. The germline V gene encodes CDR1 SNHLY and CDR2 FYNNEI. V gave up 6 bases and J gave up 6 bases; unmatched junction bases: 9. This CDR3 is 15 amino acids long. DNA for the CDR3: TGTGCCAGCAGACCTAATAGCGGGGGCCTCAATGAGCAGTTCTTC. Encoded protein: CASRPNSGGLNEQFF. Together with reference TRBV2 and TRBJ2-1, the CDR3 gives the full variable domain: EPEVTQTPSHQVTQMGQEVILRCVPISNHLYFYWYRQILGQKVEFLVSFYNNEISEKSEIFDDQFSVERPDGSNFTLKIRSTKLEDSAMYFCASRPNSGGLNEQFFGPGTRLTVL.

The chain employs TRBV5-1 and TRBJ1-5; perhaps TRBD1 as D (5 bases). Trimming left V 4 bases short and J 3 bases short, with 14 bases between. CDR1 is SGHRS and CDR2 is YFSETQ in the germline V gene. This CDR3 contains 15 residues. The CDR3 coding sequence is TGCGCCAGCAGCCCTTACGGGGGGGACAATCAGCCCCAGCATTTT. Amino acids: CASSPYGGDNQPQHF.

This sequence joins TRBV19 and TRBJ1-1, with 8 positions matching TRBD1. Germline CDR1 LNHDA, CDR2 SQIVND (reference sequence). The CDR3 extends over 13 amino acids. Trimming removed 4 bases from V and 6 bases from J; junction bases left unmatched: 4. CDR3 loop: CASSTRTGSEAFF. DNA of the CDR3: TGTGCCAGTAGTACCCGGACAGGGTCTGAAGCTTTCTTT. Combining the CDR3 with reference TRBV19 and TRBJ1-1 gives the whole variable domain DGGITQSPKYLFRKEGQNVTLSCEQNLNHDAMYWYRQDPGQGLRLIYYSQIVNDFQKGDIAEGYSVSREKKESFPLTVTSAQKNPTAFYLCASSTRTGSEAFFGQGTRLTVV.

In DNA form, the CDR3 reads TGTGCCAGCAGTGACCCGGCAGGGCTCGTCTACGAGCAGTACTTC. Encoded protein: CASSDPAGLVYEQYF. The V gene is TRBV6-4, the J gene TRBJ2-7; TRBD1 might be the D (5 bases). V was clipped by 2 bases and J by 3 bases, with 14 bases between them. The CDR3 has 15 amino acids. Germline V gene lookup returns CDR1 MRHNA and CDR2 SNTAGT.